A selection of T cell receptor beta chains follows, all from one sample in a study of T cell repertoires in cytomegalovirus infection. TCRdb fed the reads into MiXCR, producing one record per CDR3 protein. Seen here are fewer than 350,000 distinct CDR3 sequences, roughly a sixth observed once, and the top ten hold 9.5% to 15%. The sample consisted of PBMCs. These TCRs come from a human donor in good health (CMV status not recorded). Some clones in this sample may be carry-over from other donors' samples. The conserved cysteine and the conserved F or W are not part of the CDR3 here.

TRBV20-1	TRBJ2-1	SANNQARAYNEQF
TRBV6-5	TRBJ1-1	ASSYSGYTRNTEAF
TRBV27	TRBJ1-5	ASSLSASSQPQH
TRBV7-2	TRBJ2-5	ASSLRGVGRETQY
TRBV10-2	TRBJ2-7	ASRTGQSADYEQY
TRBV2	TRBJ2-2	ASSDRLRNTGELF
TRBV2	TRBJ1-6	ASTDRDNSPLH
TRBV28	TRBJ2-3	ASISGGSDTQY
TRBV9	TRBJ2-3	ASSVGNGPLPDTQY
TRBV20-1	TRBJ2-7	SALAGGHYEQY
TRBV2	TRBJ2-7	ASSEPPDRGSYEQY
TRBV13	TRBJ1-2	ASRLQGVGYGYT
TRBV27	TRBJ1-5	ASSLRGETFNQPQH
TRBV5-4	TRBJ1-4	ASSSRDRDEKLF
TRBV12-3/TRBV12-4	TRBJ1-4	ASSHDRDPLF
TRBV3-1	TRBJ2-7	ASSQTSGAIYEQY
TRBV7-2	TRBJ2-2	ASSLAVRLAGPPGTGELF
TRBV11-3	TRBJ1-1	ASIPRGSEFTVAF
TRBV6-2/TRBV6-3	TRBJ1-2	ASQRGGRGYGYT
TRBV19	TRBJ2-7	ASGDRSDDEQY
TRBV7-2	TRBJ2-7	ASSLTRDGYEQY
TRBV7-6	TRBJ1-4	ASSPGPKLF
TRBV7-2	TRBJ2-3	ASSDGTRGGGFTDTQY
TRBV20-1	TRBJ2-4	SARGGTNIQY
TRBV6-5	TRBJ2-7	ASSYSFGGGSYEQY
TRBV11-3	TRBJ2-1	ASSWGLAGLNEQF
TRBV4-1	TRBJ2-1	ASSQGWGPENEQF
TRBV20-1	TRBJ2-1	SVRGEYNEQF
TRBV6-5	TRBJ2-1	ASSYSGRGSSYNEQF
TRBV7-2	TRBJ2-7	ASSLGTLVH
TRBV5-5	TRBJ2-2	ASSPTGVLTGELF
TRBV5-1	TRBJ2-7	ASSRDTYEQY
TRBV10-3	TRBJ1-1	ATRGRRDTEAF
TRBV29-1	TRBJ2-1	SVEDLLAGTFSYNEQF
TRBV7-9	TRBJ2-5	ASSLAPTGEETQY
TRBV7-2	TRBJ1-5	APEGRKPQH
TRBV10-3	TRBJ1-4	AISENLDPEKLF
TRBV6-6	TRBJ2-7	ASRIQGGTYEQY
TRBV19	TRBJ2-1	ASSIGDRGSDEQF
TRBV6-5	TRBJ2-7	ASTTRRTPPYEQY
TRBV6-1	TRBJ2-2	ASSVWTSGGWHGELF
TRBV20-1	TRBJ2-1	SARDSEGSGAV
TRBV6-5	TRBJ1-6	ASQADYNSPLH
TRBV6-2/TRBV6-3	TRBJ1-5	ASSSDTGRNQPQH
TRBV7-9	TRBJ2-5	ASSLARLSGRTMDETQY
TRBV28	TRBJ2-2	ASSLEDGELF